This TCR beta chain was identified during a study of CD4 T cells in relation to SARS-CoV-2 and coronaviruses. Of note for this clone: Antigen unknown.

Before the COVID-19 pandemic, during about 2010-2018, CD4+ T cells were taken from unexposed donors. Isolation of CD4+ T cells took place after approximately eleven days in culture. Produced via immunoSEQ multiplex PCR; TCRdb's table is partial and in-frame only. Here the sample spans about 22,000 clones, 72% being singletons. Germline loops: CDR1 LGHNA, CDR2 YSLEER. The germline V and J ends were trimmed by 0 bases and 5 bases, with 20 bases remaining between them. The CDR3 loop spans 18 amino acids. This sequence joins TRBV4-3 and TRBJ1-5; D gene ambiguous. Sequencing input: CD4+ T cells from PBMCs, cultured in vitro. This TCR was sampled from a human donor in good health. This CDR3 reads CASSQESVLGFGYQPQHF. The CDR3 DNA follows: TGCGCCAGCAGCCAAGAGAGCGTGCTCGGCTTTGGATATCAGCCCCAGCATTTT.